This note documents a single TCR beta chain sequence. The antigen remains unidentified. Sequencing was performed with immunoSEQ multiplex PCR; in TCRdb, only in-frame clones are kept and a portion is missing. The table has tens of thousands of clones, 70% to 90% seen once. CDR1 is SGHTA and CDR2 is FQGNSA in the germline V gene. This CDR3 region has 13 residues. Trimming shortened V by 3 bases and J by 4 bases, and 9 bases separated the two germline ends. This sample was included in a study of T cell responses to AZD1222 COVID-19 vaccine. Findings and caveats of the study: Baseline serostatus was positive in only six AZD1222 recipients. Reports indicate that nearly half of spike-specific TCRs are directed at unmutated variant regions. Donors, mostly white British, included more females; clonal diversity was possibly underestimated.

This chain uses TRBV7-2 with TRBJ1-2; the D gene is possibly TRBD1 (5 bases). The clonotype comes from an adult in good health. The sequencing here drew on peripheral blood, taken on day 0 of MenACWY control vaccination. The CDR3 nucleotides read TGTGCCAGCAGCTTCGGGACCTTCTATGGCTACACCTTC. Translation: CASSFGTFYGYTF. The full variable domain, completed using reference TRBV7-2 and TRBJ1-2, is GAGVSQSPSNKVTEKGKDVELRCDPISGHTALYWYRQSLGQGLEFLIYFQGNSAPDKSGLPSDRFSAERTGGSVSTLTIQRTQQEDSAVYLCASSFGTFYGYTFGSGTRLTVV.